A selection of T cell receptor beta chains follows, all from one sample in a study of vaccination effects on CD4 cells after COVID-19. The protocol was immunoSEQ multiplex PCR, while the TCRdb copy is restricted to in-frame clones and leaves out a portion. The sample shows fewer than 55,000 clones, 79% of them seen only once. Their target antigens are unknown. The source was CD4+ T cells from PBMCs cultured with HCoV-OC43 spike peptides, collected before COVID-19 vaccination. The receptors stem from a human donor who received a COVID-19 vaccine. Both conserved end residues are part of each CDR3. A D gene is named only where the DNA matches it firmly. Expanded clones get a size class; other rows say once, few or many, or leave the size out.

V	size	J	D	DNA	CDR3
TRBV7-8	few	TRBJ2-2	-	TGTGCCAGCAGCTTAGCGACGTATGCGAACACCGGGGAGCTGTTTTTT	CASSLATYANTGELFF
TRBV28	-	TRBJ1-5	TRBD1	TGTGCCAGCAGGGCAGGGGGTAACAATCAGCCCCAGCATTTT	CASRAGGNNQPQHF
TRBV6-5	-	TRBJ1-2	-	TGTGCCAGCAAGACCGCCAACTATGGCTACACCTTC	CASKTANYGYTF
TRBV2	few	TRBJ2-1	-	TGTGCCAGCAGTGAACAGACGAGCTCCTACAATGAGCAGTTCTTC	CASSEQTSSYNEQFF
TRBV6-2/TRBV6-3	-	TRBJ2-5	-	TGTGCCAGCAGTACTTATCAAGAGACCCAGTACTTC	CASSTYQETQYF
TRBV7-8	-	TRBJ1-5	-	TGTGCCAGCAGCTTAGAATCTCTAGGGAGCAATCAGCCCCAGCATTTT	CASSLESLGSNQPQHF
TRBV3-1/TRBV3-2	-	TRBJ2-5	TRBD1	TGTGCCAGCAGCCGATACAGGGGTGAGGAGACCCAGTACTTC	CASSRYRGEETQYF
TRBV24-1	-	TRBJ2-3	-	TGTGCCACCGGTGGGCGGAGAGATACGCAGTATTTT	CATGGRRDTQYF
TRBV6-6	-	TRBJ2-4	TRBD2	TGTGCCAGCAGTTACTCGCACGGGGGGGGCAAAAACATTCAGTACTTC	CASSYSHGGGKNIQYF
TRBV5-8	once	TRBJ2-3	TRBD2	TGTGCCAGCAGCTTGACTATAGCGGGGGGCACAGATACGCAGTATTTT	CASSLTIAGGTDTQYF
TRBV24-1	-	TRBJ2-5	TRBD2	TGTGCCACCAGTGATTTTAGAGCGGGGCGGTACCAAGAGACCCAGTACTTC	CATSDFRAGRYQETQYF
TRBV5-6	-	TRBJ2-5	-	TGTGCCAGCAGCGATACAGGGGGGGGAGAGACCCAGTACTTC	CASSDTGGGETQYF
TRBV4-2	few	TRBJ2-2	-	TGTGCCAGCAGCCAAGCTCTCACCGGGGAGCTGTTTTTT	CASSQALTGELFF
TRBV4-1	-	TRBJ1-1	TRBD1	TGCGCCAGCAGCCAAATTGGACAGGCAAACACTGAAGCTTTCTTT	CASSQIGQANTEAFF
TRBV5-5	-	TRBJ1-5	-	TGTGCCAGCAGCTTGGCCCCCTTCAATCAGCCCCAGCATTTT	CASSLAPFNQPQHF
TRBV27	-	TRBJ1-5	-	TGTGCCAGCAGATTAGACAGCCATCAGCCCCAGCATTTT	CASRLDSHQPQHF
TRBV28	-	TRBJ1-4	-	TGTGCCAGCAGTTTTGGCACAGGGATCACTAATGAAAAACTGTTTTTT	CASSFGTGITNEKLFF
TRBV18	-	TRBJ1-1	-	TGTGCCAGCTCACCAAATACAGGGAGTACTGAAGCTTTCTTT	CASSPNTGSTEAFF
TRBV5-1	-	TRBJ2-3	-	TGCGCCAGCACTAGCGGAGGGGGCCCAGATACGCAGTATTTT	CASTSGGGPDTQYF
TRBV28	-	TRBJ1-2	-	TGTGCCAGCACTCCCCGGGGACGTGGCTACACCTTC	CASTPRGRGYTF
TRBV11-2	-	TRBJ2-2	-	TGTGCCAGCAGAGCCCCAGGGCGGAACACCGGGGAGCTGTTTTTT	CASRAPGRNTGELFF
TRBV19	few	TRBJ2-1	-	TGTGCCAGTAGTATAATGTGGGGGGTCAATGAGCAGTTCTTC	CASSIMWGVNEQFF
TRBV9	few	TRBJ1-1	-	TGTGCCAGCAGCCCCCGTTTATTGGTGAACACTGAAGCTTTCTTT	CASSPRLLVNTEAFF
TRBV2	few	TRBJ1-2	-	TGTGCCAGCAGTGAAGGCAGGGCCTATGGCTACACCTTC	CASSEGRAYGYTF
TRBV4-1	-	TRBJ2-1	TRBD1	TGCGCCAGCAGCCAAGTTGGACAGGGGTTAAATGAGCAGTTCTTC	CASSQVGQGLNEQFF
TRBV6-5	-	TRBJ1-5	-	TGTGCCAGCGGGCCGGTACTTAGCAATCAGCCCCAGCATTTT	CASGPVLSNQPQHF
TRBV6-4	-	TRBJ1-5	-	TGTGCCAGCAGTGACTCGATCATGAGCCAGCCCCAGCATTTT	CASSDSIMSQPQHF
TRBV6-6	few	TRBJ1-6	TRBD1	TGTGCCAGCCGTCCACAGGGGGCAGTTACACCCCTCCACTTT	CASRPQGAVTPLHF
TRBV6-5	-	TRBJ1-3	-	TGTGCCAGCAGCCGTGGAGGAACTGGAAACACCATATATTTT	CASSRGGTGNTIYF
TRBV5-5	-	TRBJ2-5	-	TGTGCCAGCAGCTTGGGAGAGGTAACGGAGACCCAGTACTTC	CASSLGEVTETQYF
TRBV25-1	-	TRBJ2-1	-	TGTGCCAGCAGTGAAAGGACAACGAATGAGCAGTTCTTC	CASSERTTNEQFF
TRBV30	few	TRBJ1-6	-	TGTGCCTGGGGGCCCCCCGACAGCCTGAATTCACCCCTCCACTTT	CAWGPPDSLNSPLHF
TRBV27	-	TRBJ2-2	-	TGTGCCAGCAGACCAACTAAAATCGCGAACACCGGGGAGCTGTTTTTT	CASRPTKIANTGELFF
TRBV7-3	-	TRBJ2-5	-	TGTGCCAGCAGCTTAGAGGGTCGTAACCAAGAGACCCAGTACTTC	CASSLEGRNQETQYF
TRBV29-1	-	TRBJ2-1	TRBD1	TGCAGCGCCGCTGGACAGGGGCGGAGTGAGCAGTTCTTC	CSAAGQGRSEQFF
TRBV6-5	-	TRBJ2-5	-	TGTGCCAGCAGCTTCCTCGGGGAGACCCAGTACTTC	CASSFLGETQYF
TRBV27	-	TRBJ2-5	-	TGTGCCAGCAGTTTACGGAGGGGGGAGACCCAGTACTTC	CASSLRRGETQYF
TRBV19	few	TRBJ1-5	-	TGTGCCAGTAGTATGGCATCCGGACAGCCCCAGCATTTT	CASSMASGQPQHF
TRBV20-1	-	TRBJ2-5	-	TGCAGTGCTAGTCTGGCGGGGGCCCCCACGACCCAGTACTTC	CSASLAGAPTTQYF